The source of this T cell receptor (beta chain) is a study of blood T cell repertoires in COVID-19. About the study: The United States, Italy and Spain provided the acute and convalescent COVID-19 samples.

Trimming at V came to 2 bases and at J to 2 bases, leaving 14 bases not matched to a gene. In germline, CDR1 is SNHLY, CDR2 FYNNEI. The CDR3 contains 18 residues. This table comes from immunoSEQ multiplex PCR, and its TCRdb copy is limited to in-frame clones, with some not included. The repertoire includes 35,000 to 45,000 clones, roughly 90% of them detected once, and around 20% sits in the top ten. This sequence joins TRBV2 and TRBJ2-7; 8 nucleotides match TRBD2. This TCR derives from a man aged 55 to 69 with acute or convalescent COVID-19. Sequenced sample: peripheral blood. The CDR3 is CASSESLAGASLPYEQYF. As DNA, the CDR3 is TGTGCCAGCAGTGAAAGCCTAGCGGGTGCTTCCCTTCCCTACGAGCAGTACTTC.